Listed below are T cell receptor beta chains from one sample, sequenced in a study of blood T cell repertoires in COVID-19. Some clones are missing from TCRdb's copy, which holds only in-frame ones; the method was immunoSEQ multiplex PCR. The table lists some 430,000 clones, around 90% of them singletons. The sample comprised PBMCs or T cells enriched from blood (not recorded which). These receptors were collected from a man in his late teens or twenties who had recovered from COVID-19. The CDR3 runs from the conserved cysteine through the conserved F or W. Fields, in order: clone size, V gene, D gene, J gene, CDR3 protein, CDR3 DNA. The D gene is left open where the match is weak. Only some rows state a clone size, as once, few, many or a class for expanded clones.

abundance: -; v_gene: TRBV29-1; d_gene: TRBD1; j_gene: TRBJ1-2; CDR3aa: CSDDRVYGYTF; CDR3nt: TGCAGCGATGACAGGGTCTATGGCTACACCTTC
abundance: few; v_gene: TRBV6-5; d_gene: TRBD1; j_gene: TRBJ1-5; CDR3aa: CASSYRGTGQPQHF; CDR3nt: TGTGCCAGCAGTTACAGGGGGACAGGTCAGCCCCAGCATTTT
abundance: once; v_gene: TRBV11-2; d_gene: -; j_gene: TRBJ2-1; CDR3aa: CASSYGSEQFF; CDR3nt: TGTGCCAGCAGTTACGGGAGTGAGCAGTTCTTC
abundance: -; v_gene: TRBV7-9; d_gene: TRBD1; j_gene: TRBJ1-2; CDR3aa: CASSLSSTGTASTF; CDR3nt: TGTGCCAGCAGCTTAAGTAGTACCGGGACAGCCTCCACCTTC
abundance: once; v_gene: TRBV2; d_gene: -; j_gene: TRBJ1-1; CDR3aa: CASRSEGGTEAFF; CDR3nt: TGTGCCAGCAGGTCGGAGGGTGGCACTGAAGCTTTCTTT
abundance: -; v_gene: TRBV4-2; d_gene: -; j_gene: TRBJ1-2; CDR3aa: CASSQDQAGSYGYTF; CDR3nt: TGTGCCAGCAGCCAAGATCAGGCAGGTTCCTATGGCTACACCTTC
abundance: -; v_gene: TRBV27; d_gene: -; j_gene: TRBJ1-1; CDR3aa: CASSPGRGNTEAFF; CDR3nt: TGTGCCAGCAGTCCCGGACGGGGAAACACTGAAGCTTTCTTT
abundance: few; v_gene: TRBV5-4; d_gene: TRBD1; j_gene: TRBJ2-7; CDR3aa: CASSSPTGLYEQYF; CDR3nt: TGTGCCAGCAGCTCACCGACAGGGCTCTACGAGCAGTACTTC
abundance: -; v_gene: TRBV18; d_gene: -; j_gene: TRBJ1-5; CDR3aa: CASSPRRDSNQPQHF; CDR3nt: TGTGCCAGCTCACCACGGAGGGATAGCAATCAGCCCCAGCATTTT
abundance: few; v_gene: TRBV5-1; d_gene: -; j_gene: TRBJ2-1; CDR3aa: CASSLTSPPQANEQFF; CDR3nt: TGCGCCAGCAGCTTGACGTCGCCACCCCAGGCCAATGAGCAGTTCTTC
abundance: -; v_gene: TRBV5-1; d_gene: -; j_gene: TRBJ2-1; CDR3aa: CASSLERASYNEQFF; CDR3nt: TGCGCCAGCAGCTTGGAGCGGGCCTCCTACAATGAGCAGTTCTTC
abundance: -; v_gene: TRBV7-9; d_gene: -; j_gene: TRBJ1-1; CDR3aa: CASSQGLLTEAFF; CDR3nt: TGTGCCAGCAGCCAGGGGTTACTCACTGAAGCTTTCTTT
abundance: -; v_gene: TRBV4-1; d_gene: -; j_gene: TRBJ1-1; CDR3aa: CASSPRDTGPTEAFF; CDR3nt: TGCGCCAGCAGCCCACGGGACACCGGGCCCACTGAAGCTTTCTTT
abundance: -; v_gene: TRBV3-1/TRBV3-2; d_gene: -; j_gene: TRBJ1-1; CDR3aa: CASSQDPAGAGKTFF; CDR3nt: TGTGCCAGCAGCCAAGATCCCGCGGGGGCAGGGAAAACTTTCTTT
abundance: -; v_gene: TRBV5-8; d_gene: -; j_gene: TRBJ1-6; CDR3aa: CASNYRGGYNSPLHF; CDR3nt: TGTGCCAGCAACTATCGGGGAGGGTATAATTCACCCCTCCACTTT
abundance: -; v_gene: TRBV7-8; d_gene: -; j_gene: TRBJ2-1; CDR3aa: CASSYLGGSSNEQFF; CDR3nt: TGTGCCAGCAGCTACCTTGGGGGCTCGAGCAATGAGCAGTTCTTC
abundance: -; v_gene: TRBV2; d_gene: -; j_gene: TRBJ1-1; CDR3aa: CATRSLRVPATEAFF; CDR3nt: TGTGCCACACGGAGCCTCAGGGTCCCCGCCACTGAAGCTTTCTTT
abundance: few; v_gene: TRBV20-1; d_gene: TRBD1; j_gene: TRBJ2-1; CDR3aa: CSASEQGARNEQFF; CDR3nt: TGCAGTGCTAGTGAACAGGGGGCGAGGAATGAGCAGTTCTTC
abundance: few; v_gene: TRBV4-1; d_gene: -; j_gene: TRBJ2-1; CDR3aa: CASSQDGSGYNEQFF; CDR3nt: TGCGCCAGCAGCCAAGATGGTAGCGGCTACAATGAGCAGTTCTTC
abundance: -; v_gene: TRBV7-9; d_gene: -; j_gene: TRBJ1-5; CDR3aa: CASSLGLSNQPQHF; CDR3nt: TGTGCCAGCAGCTTAGGGCTTTCCAATCAGCCCCAGCATTTT
abundance: -; v_gene: TRBV10-3; d_gene: TRBD1; j_gene: TRBJ2-2; CDR3aa: CAISANSRDRKNTGELFF; CDR3nt: TGTGCCATCAGTGCAAATTCCCGGGACAGAAAAAACACCGGGGAGCTGTTTTTT
abundance: many; v_gene: TRBV7-8; d_gene: TRBD1; j_gene: TRBJ1-4; CDR3aa: CASSHYQGATNEKLFF; CDR3nt: TGTGCCAGCAGCCATTATCAGGGGGCGACTAATGAAAAACTGTTTTTT
abundance: -; v_gene: TRBV28; d_gene: -; j_gene: TRBJ2-2; CDR3aa: CASSSGTRSGELFF; CDR3nt: TGTGCCAGCAGTTCCGGGACAAGGAGCGGGGAGCTGTTTTTT
abundance: -; v_gene: TRBV18; d_gene: -; j_gene: TRBJ1-1; CDR3aa: CASSPRETEAFF; CDR3nt: TGTGCCAGCTCACCACGGGAGACTGAAGCTTTCTTT
abundance: -; v_gene: TRBV7-9; d_gene: -; j_gene: TRBJ1-6; CDR3aa: CASSSSQGIGNSPLHF; CDR3nt: TGTGCCAGCAGCAGCAGCCAGGGGATAGGTAATTCACCCCTCCACTTT
abundance: -; v_gene: TRBV5-5; d_gene: -; j_gene: TRBJ1-2; CDR3aa: CASSLEGRNYGYTF; CDR3nt: TGTGCCAGCAGCTTGGAGGGGCGTAACTATGGCTACACCTTC
abundance: -; v_gene: TRBV5-1; d_gene: -; j_gene: TRBJ2-1; CDR3aa: CASGDSSYNEQFF; CDR3nt: TGCGCCAGCGGGGACTCTAGTTACAATGAGCAGTTCTTC
abundance: -; v_gene: TRBV10-3; d_gene: -; j_gene: TRBJ1-1; CDR3aa: CAIRRTVNTEAFF; CDR3nt: TGTGCCATCAGAAGGACAGTGAACACTGAAGCTTTCTTT
abundance: -; v_gene: TRBV7-3; d_gene: -; j_gene: TRBJ1-5; CDR3aa: CASSLDSHQPQHF; CDR3nt: TGTGCCAGCAGCCTGGACAGCCATCAGCCCCAGCATTTT
abundance: -; v_gene: TRBV11-2; d_gene: TRBD1; j_gene: TRBJ2-7; CDR3aa: CASSWRPGQGAYEQYF; CDR3nt: TGTGCCAGCAGCTGGCGACCGGGACAGGGGGCCTACGAGCAGTACTTC
abundance: -; v_gene: TRBV7-2; d_gene: -; j_gene: TRBJ1-6; CDR3aa: CASSLLQVNSPLHF; CDR3nt: TGTGCCAGCAGCTTATTGCAGGTTAATTCACCCCTCCACTTT
abundance: -; v_gene: TRBV7-2; d_gene: -; j_gene: TRBJ1-3; CDR3aa: CASSLANPVDSGNTIYF; CDR3nt: TGTGCCAGCAGCTTAGCAAACCCCGTAGACTCTGGAAACACCATATATTTT
abundance: -; v_gene: TRBV19; d_gene: -; j_gene: TRBJ1-2; CDR3aa: CASSIGQGYGYTF; CDR3nt: TGTGCCAGTAGTATCGGACAAGGCTATGGCTACACCTTC
abundance: -; v_gene: TRBV30; d_gene: -; j_gene: TRBJ1-1; CDR3aa: CAWSVPGVGDTEAFF; CDR3nt: TGTGCCTGGAGTGTACCGGGGGTTGGGGACACTGAAGCTTTCTTT